The rows below give T cell receptor beta chains drawn from one sample of a study of CD8+ T cells in alopecia areata. The repertoire was sequenced with immunoSEQ multiplex PCR; TCRdb's copy has only in-frame clones and lacks some. Of some 44,000 clones listed, more than 90% are singletons. Specimen: CD8+ T cells sorted from blood, collected at week 24, from a patient treated with tofacitinib. These receptors all stem from a human donor with alopecia areata. Each CDR3 is given without its conserved first and last residue. The D gene is left open where the match is weak.

d_call	j_call	cdr3_length	v_call	cdr3_aa
-	TRBJ2-1	11	TRBV30	AWSADVNNEQF
-	TRBJ2-7	11	TRBV27	ASSLGRYYEQY
-	TRBJ2-3	13	TRBV30	AWSPGQGFLDTQY
-	TRBJ2-5	14	TRBV28	ASSLFPTGSGETQY
-	TRBJ2-7	11	TRBV27	ASSYKGPYEQY
-	TRBJ2-7	12	TRBV5-1	ASSLLGNEYEQY
-	TRBJ2-2	10	TRBV29-1	SVDGGTGELF
TRBD1	TRBJ2-7	11	TRBV7-8	ASSPEQGNEQY
TRBD1	TRBJ2-7	13	TRBV6-5	ASSYTNRGSYEQY
TRBD1	TRBJ2-7	16	TRBV7-4	ASSPSRGDRGPSYEQY
TRBD2	TRBJ2-1	13	TRBV7-3	ASSSVAGGRNEQF
-	TRBJ2-7	11	TRBV6-1	ASSVGGSYEQY
-	TRBJ2-3	13	TRBV7-8	ASSLGDFLTDTQY
-	TRBJ1-1	9	TRBV29-1	SVFPDTEAF
-	TRBJ2-7	11	TRBV28	ASSHRTSAEQY
TRBD1	TRBJ2-1	12	TRBV30	AWNGQGAYNEQF
TRBD2	TRBJ2-1	14	TRBV7-9	ASSFRLAGRDNEQF
-	TRBJ2-3	13	TRBV30	AWSAPPEHADTQY
-	TRBJ2-3	12	TRBV5-1	ASRPPGSTDTQY
TRBD2	TRBJ2-1	13	TRBV7-3	ASSFLAGSYNEQF
-	TRBJ2-6	13	TRBV11-2	ASSQGNSGASVLT
-	TRBJ2-3	13	TRBV4-3	ASSQDGRAGDTQY
-	TRBJ2-3	13	TRBV6-6	ASSSGREWTDTQY
-	TRBJ2-3	13	TRBV30	AWSEGIYGTDTQY
-	TRBJ2-1	8	TRBV10-3	APPRNEQF
-	TRBJ2-1	7	TRBV6-5	ASSERGI
TRBD1	TRBJ1-4	13	TRBV29-1	SVETRGQVWEKLF
-	TRBJ2-5	10	TRBV7-8	ASSLARTLEY
-	TRBJ2-4	9	TRBV19	TPEAKNIQY
TRBD1	TRBJ2-7	12	TRBV19	ASSLQGFNDEQY
-	TRBJ2-1	14	TRBV7-8	ASSLAPPLSYNEQF
-	TRBJ1-3	16	TRBV4-2	ASSPYPGTPTSGNTIY
-	TRBJ2-7	11	TRBV28	ASSLARDFFLN
TRBD1	TRBJ2-7	12	TRBV18	ASSPPGQGWEQY
-	TRBJ2-7	12	TRBV7-2	ASSLAEGPYEQY
TRBD1	TRBJ2-1	12	TRBV19	ASSDRATGNEQF
-	TRBJ2-3	9	TRBV11-2	ASSFQDTQY
-	TRBJ1-1	14	TRBV6-5	ASSYSGGQGNTEAF
-	TRBJ2-7	13	TRBV7-2	ASSFFAGDSYEQY
-	TRBJ2-2	9	TRBV6-6	ASGGTGELF
-	TRBJ2-2	12	TRBV5-4	ASSLDANTGELF
-	TRBJ2-7	13	TRBV4-2	ASRHSGTAFYEQY
TRBD1	TRBJ2-4	13	TRBV28	ASNPPGQFKNIQY
TRBD1	TRBJ2-5	13	TRBV28	ASSLDREGQETQY
TRBD2	TRBJ2-1	14	TRBV27	ASSPTAGGRGNEQF
TRBD1	TRBJ2-1	15	TRBV19	ASSTPVTGGAYNEQF
-	TRBJ2-7	9	TRBV7-2	ASALGYEQY
TRBD1	TRBJ2-7	13	TRBV28	ASSAPGQGIYEQY
-	TRBJ2-7	12	TRBV27	ASSSSGSRSEQY
-	TRBJ1-5	11	TRBV25-1	ASSDGTGQPQH
TRBD1	TRBJ2-1	14	TRBV27	ASSPSQGQLLNEQF
-	TRBJ2-2	10	TRBV28	ASSLFGGELF
-	TRBJ1-1	10	TRBV27	ASGSTTSLAF
-	TRBJ2-5	10	TRBV27	ASSEDQETQY